This TCR beta chain was obtained from a study of cytomegalovirus exposure and HLA in healthy donors. The CDR3 has 15 amino acids. Per germline, CDR1 LGHNA and CDR2 YSLEER. V dropped 3 bases and J dropped 8 bases, with 14 bases sitting between them. Note on this clone: The antigen remains undetermined.

A multiplex PCR was run with 60 Vbeta primers and 13 Jbeta primers. Here immunoSEQ multiplex PCR was the method, and the copy in TCRdb shows in-frame clones only, minus some. The data contain more than 110,000 clones, around 82% of them singletons. Study-level points and caveats: Presence/absence analyses supposed approximately even sequencing depth among donors. The authors confirmed in vitro that a few CMV-associated chains were specific for CMV antigens. Associated with cytomegalovirus, according to the listing, were around 160 TCR beta chains. Later on, a genetic analysis was performed. It linked a missense variant in DCLRE1C with V- and J-gene trimming of TCR beta.

The V gene is TRBV4-3, the J gene TRBJ1-6; possibly TRBD1 for D (6 bases). Source material: PBMCs. The receptor comes from a middle-aged man in good health and CMV-seropositive. CDR3 coding DNA: TGCGCCAGCAGCCATTCCGAAGGGGGAGATTCACCCCTCCACTTT. The encoded protein is CASSHSEGGDSPLHF.